This T cell receptor (beta chain) was captured by sequencing in a study of Graves' ophthalmopathy and Graves' hyperthyroidism. Amplified material comprised TCR beta CDR3 regions derived from RNA transcripts. First-round RT-PCR used HTBI primers; second-round multiplex PCR followed. TCRdb itself ran the multiplex PCR reads through MiXCR, one entry per CDR3 protein. Counted here are around 170,000 distinct CDR3 sequences, roughly 37% occurring once; the ten biggest clones make up about 6%. This clonotype was recorded many times. Trimming cost V 6 bases and J 0 bases; bases outside gene matches: 6. Germline V gene data show CDR1 as SNHLY and CDR2 as FYNNEI. There are 15 residues in the CDR3.

The rearrangement joins TRBV2 to TRBJ1-1; TRBD1 aligns across 8 bases. The sample comprised peripheral blood. This TCR was recovered from a woman aged 35 to 49 with Graves' ophthalmopathy. The CDR3 nucleotides read TGTGCCAGCAGCCTCAGGGGGCTGGTGAACACTGAAGCTTTCTTT. Protein sequence: CASSLRGLVNTEAFF.